This TCR beta chain is drawn from a study of CD8 T cells in ankylosing spondylitis. This clonotype showed up just a few times. MiXCR, applied by TCRdb to the 5' RACE reads, yields one record per CDR3 protein. The sample contains about 250,000 distinct CDR3 sequences, roughly 32% of which appear only once. This CDR3 region has 15 residues. V lost 0 bases to trimming and J lost 8 bases; unmatched junction nucleotides: 8. From germline, CDR1 is MGHRA and CDR2 YSYEKL. The chain carries TRBV4-1 and TRBJ1-2; the match to TRBD1 covers 8 bases. The TCR was taken from a male donor with ankylosing spondylitis or in good health (not recorded which). The source material was blood, either unsorted or a sorted T cell fraction (not recorded which). The chain's CDR3 is CASSQEWTGMWGYTF. The CDR3 DNA reads TGCGCCAGCAGCCAAGAATGGACAGGGATGTGGGGCTACACCTTC.